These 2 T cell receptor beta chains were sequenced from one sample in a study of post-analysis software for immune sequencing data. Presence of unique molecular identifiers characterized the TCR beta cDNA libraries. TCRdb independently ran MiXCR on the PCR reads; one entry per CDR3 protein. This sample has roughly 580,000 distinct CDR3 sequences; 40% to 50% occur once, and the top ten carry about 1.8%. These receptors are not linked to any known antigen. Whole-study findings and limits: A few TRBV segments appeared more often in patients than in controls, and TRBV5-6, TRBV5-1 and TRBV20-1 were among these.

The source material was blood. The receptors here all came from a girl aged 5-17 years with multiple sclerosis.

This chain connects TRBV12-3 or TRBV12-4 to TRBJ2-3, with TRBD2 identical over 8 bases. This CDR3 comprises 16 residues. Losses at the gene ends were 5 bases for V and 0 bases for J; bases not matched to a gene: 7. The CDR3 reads CASSTSSGASTDTQYF. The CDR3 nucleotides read TGTGCCAGCAGTACTAGTAGCGGGGCGAGCACAGATACGCAGTATTTT.

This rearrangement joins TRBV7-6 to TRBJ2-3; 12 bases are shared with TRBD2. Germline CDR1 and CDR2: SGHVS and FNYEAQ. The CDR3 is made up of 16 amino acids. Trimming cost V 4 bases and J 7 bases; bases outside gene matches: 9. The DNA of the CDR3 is TGTGCCAGCAGCTCACTAGCGGGAGGTTCCTCGTATACGCAGTATTTT. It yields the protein CASSSLAGGSSYTQYF.